This entry is about one TCR beta chain. No antigen is known for it. These data are taken from a study of T-cell reconstitution after alpha-beta-depleted transplantation in children. Study outcomes and limitations: It was newly produced T cells that mostly accounted for T-cell counts and diversity one year after transplant. Certain patients had high TCRbeta diversity at day 60, and it came from recipient T cells and thymic progenitors that survived. Several hundred graft clones that had expanded were reportedly the source of alpha-beta T cells about two months after transplant.

V was cut by 4 bases and J by 3 bases, with 21 bases left in between. The CDR3 sequence is 17 residues long. From germline, CDR1 is MGHRA and CDR2 YSYEKL. Preparation of the TCRbeta library used unique molecular identifiers. TCRdb re-analysed the PCR reads in MiXCR, keeping a single row per CDR3 protein. This table holds about 610,000 distinct CDR3 sequences, 25% to 30% found once. Source: PBMCs, taken before TCRalphabeta/CD19-depleted stem cell transplant. The gene calls are TRBV4-1 and TRBJ1-1; maybe TRBD1 (5 bases). The sequence was collected from a boy in the first two years of life with Wiskott-Aldrich syndrome, due to receive a stem cell transplant. The CDR3 DNA reads as TGCGCCAGCAGCCCTACGTGGGGACCTCCAACGGACACTGAAGCTTTCTTT. Translating it yields CASSPTWGPPTDTEAFF.